These 27 T cell receptor beta chains came from one sample sequenced in a study of metastatic and nonmetastatic thyroid tumors. TCRdb re-analyzed the PCR reads through MiXCR. The top ten hold approximately 3% of the sample, which has 55,000 or so clones, approximately 19% seen once. Every patient underwent thyroid surgery untreated. Sequencing input: blood. The receptors were gathered from a female donor with papillary thyroid cancer or a benign thyroid nodule (not recorded which). Some clones in this sample may be carry-over from other donors' samples.

In this sample, this clone is medium-sized. The chain has TRBV12-3 or TRBV12-4 and TRBJ2-7; 8 nucleotides match TRBD1. The CDR3 is 14 amino acids. V gave up 3 bases and J gave up 0 bases; unmatched junction bases: 1. CDR3 DNA: TGTGCCAGCAGTTTCGGACAGGGCTCCTACGAGCAGTACTTC. It codes for CASSFGQGSYEQYF.

Comments on this clone: This may arise from a read error, as a much more abundant clone is one base away. The chain recombines TRBV3-1 with TRBJ2-1, with 8 positions matching TRBD2. Germline values: CDR1 LGHDT, CDR2 YNNKEL (reference sequence). J lost 7 bases, V lost 4 bases, and 12 bases had no gene match. This CDR3 has 16 residues. CDR3 in DNA: TGTGCCAGCAGCCGGAAACTAGCGGTAGAGAGGAATGAGCAGTTCTTC. This codes for CASSRKLAVERNEQFF.

This clone showed up many times. At one of its ends the junction is not consistent with the germline gene, which may arise from a read error. The gene calls are TRBV11-2 and TRBJ2-2; no firm D call. Germline V lookup: CDR1 SGHAT, CDR2 FQNNGV. This CDR3 spans 14 amino acids. CDR3 region: CASNLGRGTGELFF. The DNA of the CDR3 is TGTGCCAGCAACTTAGGGCGCGGAACCGGGGAGCTGTTTTTT.

The chain carries TRBV28 and TRBJ2-7; 9 bases map to TRBD1. The germline V gene has CDR1 MDHEN and CDR2 SYDVKM. V was clipped by 7 bases and J by 5 bases; unmatched bases: 15. There are 16 residues in the CDR3. This CDR3 is CASIRHRGRVSHEQYF. The CDR3 DNA reads as TGTGCCAGCATTCGCCACAGGGGGCGCGTGTCCCACGAGCAGTACTTC.

The chain couples TRBV20-1 to TRBJ2-1; either TRBD1 or TRBD2 may supply D (5 bases each). CDR1 DFQATT and CDR2 SNEGSKA come from the germline V gene (reference sequence). V lost 3 bases to trimming and J lost 1 base, with 19 bases between them. The CDR3 is made up of 17 amino acids. CDR3 nucleotide sequence: TGCAGTGCTAGGGGACGCAATGTAGGCAATTCCTACAATGAGCAGTTCTTC. Protein: CSARGRNVGNSYNEQFF.

The sample holds a few counts of this clone. The chain has TRBV19 and TRBJ2-1; D is tentatively TRBD1 or TRBD2 (5 bases each). This CDR3 contains 15 residues. In germline, CDR1 is LNHDA, CDR2 SQIVND (reference sequence). The V end lost 2 bases, the J end lost 7 bases, and 15 bases lay between the germline ends. The CDR3 reads CASSIPGTLGNEQFF. The CDR3 DNA is TGTGCCAGTAGTATACCCGGGACGCTTGGGAATGAGCAGTTCTTC.

J is TRBJ2-1 and V is TRBV7-6; TRBD2 agrees at 7 bases. The CDR3 contains 13 residues. The V and J ends lost 5 bases and 9 bases, in that order; junction bases with no gene match: 7. In germline, CDR1 is SGHVS, CDR2 FNYEAQ. CDR3 bases: TGTGCCAGCAGCCTGAGACTAGCTCGTGAGCAGTTCTTC. This encodes CASSLRLAREQFF.

This chain connects TRBV11-2 to TRBJ2-1; 10 bases are shared with TRBD1. Germline-derived CDR1 and CDR2 are SGHAT and FQNNGV. V gave up 5 bases and J gave up 0 bases; unmatched junction bases: 10. The CDR3 length is 18 residues. The CDR3 region has the DNA TGTGCCAGCAGCCGGGACAGGGGATGGGTGGGCTCCTACAATGAGCAGTTCTTC. This encodes CASSRDRGWVGSYNEQFF.

This clone was seen a handful of times. Since a much larger clone is just one base distant, this may be a read error. Other DNA sequences in the same sample also yield this CDR3. This chain connects TRBV3-1 to TRBJ1-1; no clear D. The CDR3 runs 13 residues. Trimming took off 1 base at V and 6 bases at J, with 9 bases between the two ends. The V gene's germline CDR1 is LGHDT and CDR2 YNNKEL (reference sequence). The CDR3 bases are TGTGCCAGCAGCCAAGTATCTACTTCTGAAGCTTTCTTT. Translation: CASSQVSTSEAFF.

This clone was seen many times. This sample includes further DNA sequences coding for the same CDR3. The genes are TRBV24-1 and TRBJ2-5, with TRBD2 identical over 7 bases. The junction had 8 bases not matched to a gene; V was cut back by 1 base and J by 4 bases. CDR3 length: 16 amino acids. Per the germline V gene, CDR1 is KGHDR and CDR2 is SFDVKD. This CDR3 reads CATSDFRRERTETQYF. CDR3 DNA: TGTGCCACCAGTGATTTTCGGCGGGAGCGCACAGAGACCCAGTACTTC.

Points on this clone: At one end the junction does not follow the germline gene, possibly because of a read error. The J gene is TRBJ2-2, the V gene TRBV20-1; D is possibly TRBD2 (6 bases). Germline V gene lookup returns CDR1 DFQATT and CDR2 SNEGSKA (reference sequence). The CDR3 contains 14 residues. The CDR3 region has the DNA TGCAGTGCTTTGGGTGTCGGGAGCACCGTGGAGCTGTTTTTT. Its translation is CSALGVGSTVELFF.

Regarding this clone: One base away lies a much larger clone, so this may be a sequencing read error. Other DNA variants within this sample encode the same CDR3. V gene TRBV7-9 combines with J gene TRBJ1-1; 8 bases line up with TRBD1. This CDR3 has 13 residues. Germline assignment: CDR1 SEHNR and CDR2 FQNEAQ (reference sequence). With V trimmed by 6 bases and J by 4 bases, 4 bases remained unmatched. CDR3 amino acids: CASSVGQATEAFF. CDR3 DNA sequence: TGTGCCAGCAGTGTGGGACAGGCCACTGAAGCTTTCTTT.

Concerning this clone: A read error may be the cause here, since a much bigger clone is one base away. The CDR3 does not close with the conserved phenylalanine or tryptophan, likely indicating a read error. The CDR3 DNA reads as TGTGCCATCAGTTTCTCCCGTAATCAGCCCCAGCATCTT. Translating gives CAISFSRNQPQHL. The J gene is TRBJ1-5, the V gene TRBV28; unclear D gene. CDR1 is MDHEN and CDR2 is SYDVKM in the germline V gene. CDR3 length: 13 residues.

Of note for this clone: A much larger clone lies one base from this, so it may be a read error. Other DNA sequences within the sample encode an identical CDR3. The rearrangement joins TRBV3-1 to TRBJ1-2; unclear D gene. The CDR3 sequence is 14 residues long. V shed 1 base and J shed 3 bases, with 9 bases lying between them. The germline CDR1 and CDR2 sequences are LGHDT and YNNKEL (reference sequence). The CDR3 nucleotides are TGTGCCAGCAGCCAAGTGGACGGTTACTATGGCTACACCTTC. This gives the protein CASSQVDGYYGYTF.

This clone was counted once. Its ends do not fully match the called genes, so a read error is possible. V usage is TRBV20-1 and J usage is TRBJ1-3, with unresolved D. This CDR3 comprises 14 residues. Germline CDR1 is DFQATT and CDR2 is SNEGSKA (reference sequence). In DNA form, the CDR3 reads TGCAGTGATACGCGGGGAGGGTCTGGAAACACAATATATTTT. Translating gives CSDTRGGSGNTIYF.

This clone was detected many times. Other DNA sequences in this specimen translate into the identical CDR3. The genes are TRBV29-1 and TRBJ2-3; the D gene is possibly TRBD2 (6 bases). CDR1 is SQVTM and CDR2 is ANQGSEA in the germline V gene. The CDR3 contains 13 residues. V was trimmed by 8 bases and J by 4 bases, leaving 16 bases between them. The CDR3 nucleotides are TGCAGCCCTACTCAAGGGGAGGCAGATACGCAGTATTTT. Protein sequence: CSPTQGEADTQYF.

Sample share makes this clone medium-sized. This chain connects TRBV6-1 to TRBJ1-6; D is ambiguous. CDR3 length: 14 residues. Germline V lookup: CDR1 MNHNS, CDR2 SASEGT. V was clipped by 6 bases and J by 7 bases, with 13 bases between them. The CDR3 DNA reads as TGTGCCAGCAGAACTCCGGGTGGGAATTCACCCCTCCACTTT. This sequence encodes CASRTPGGNSPLHF.

This clone was counted many times. The CDR3 bases are TGTGCCAGCTCACCACTACTCCAGGGGAGCTCTGGAAACACCATATATTTT. Protein product: CASSPLLQGSSGNTIYF. The gene calls are TRBV18 and TRBJ1-3, with D tentatively TRBD1 (6 bases). CDR3 length: 17 residues. V was pared by 1 base and J by 0 bases, with 13 bases between. The germline CDR1 and CDR2 sequences are KGHSH and LQKENI.

This clone was counted many times. This chain joins TRBV18 and TRBJ2-1; possibly TRBD2 for D (6 bases). The germline V gene encodes CDR1 KGHSH and CDR2 LQKENI. V dropped 1 base and J dropped 4 bases, with 8 bases sitting between them. CDR3 length: 14 residues. The CDR3 is CASSPQAGYNEQFF. CDR3 nucleotides: TGTGCCAGCTCACCACAAGCGGGTTACAATGAGCAGTTCTTC.

This clone came up many times. Distinct nucleotide sequences in the sample also encode this CDR3. The gene calls are TRBV7-9 and TRBJ1-1; no reliable D call. V was clipped by 1 base and J by 2 bases, with 5 bases between them. Germline V gene lookup returns CDR1 SEHNR and CDR2 FQNEAQ (reference sequence). This CDR3 is built from 13 residues. CDR3 sequence (DNA): TGTGCCAGCAGCTTAGAGGGCAACACTGAAGCTTTCTTT. Its translation: CASSLEGNTEAFF.

This clone was seen only a few times. One end of the junction does not line up with germline, which may come from a read error. This chain connects TRBV19 to TRBJ2-2; 7 bases match TRBD2. CDR1 and CDR2 (germline): LNHDA, SQIVND (reference sequence). CDR3 length equals 15 residues. The CDR3 sequence: CASGRDFMNTGELFF. DNA for the CDR3: TGTGCCAGTGGGAGGGACTTTATGAACACCGGGGAGCTGTTCTTT.

In this sample, this clone turned up many times. The CDR3 reads CASSWMGGRNNEQFF. As DNA, the CDR3 is TGTGCCAGCAGTTGGATGGGGGGCAGGAACAATGAGCAGTTCTTC. This chain uses TRBV28 with TRBJ2-1; either TRBD1 or TRBD2 may supply D (6 bases each). The germline V and J ends were trimmed by 4 bases and 5 bases, with 15 bases remaining between them. Per germline, CDR1 MDHEN and CDR2 SYDVKM. This CDR3 has 15 amino acids.

This clone was counted a few times. This could be a read error, since a much larger clone is one nucleotide away. Other nucleotide sequences in the sample specify the same CDR3. This sequence joins TRBV6-1 and TRBJ2-7; D remains ambiguous. CDR3 length equals 12 residues. CDR1 is MNHNS and CDR2 is SASEGT in the germline V gene. The CDR3 here is CASSPRGYEQYF. CDR3 nucleotides: TGTGCCAGCAGTCCACGTGGATACGAACAGTACTTC.

The chain combines TRBV6-2 or TRBV6-3 with TRBJ1-6, with TRBD1 identical over 11 bases. Losses at the gene ends were 5 bases for V and 8 bases for J; bases not matched to a gene: 5. Germline-derived CDR1 and CDR2 are MNHEY and SVGEGT. There are 15 residues in the CDR3. The CDR3 spells CASSRPGQGDSPLHF. CDR3 nucleotides: TGTGCCAGCAGTCGACCGGGACAGGGGGATTCACCCCTCCACTTT.

In regard to this clone: At one of its ends the junction is not consistent with the germline gene, which may arise from a read error. This chain links TRBV20-1 with TRBJ2-1; 11 bases are a match to TRBD2. The CDR3 has 16 amino acids. Germline-derived CDR1 and CDR2 are DFQATT and SNEGSKA (reference sequence). The CDR3: CSARGGGTSGYNEQSF. The CDR3 nucleotides are TGCAGTGCTAGAGGCGGGGGGACTAGCGGTTACAATGAGCAGTCCTTC.

J is TRBJ1-2 and V is TRBV20-1; 10 positions agree with TRBD1. Looked up from germline, CDR1 is DFQATT and CDR2 is SNEGSKA (reference sequence). V shed 5 bases, J shed 5 bases, and the junction held 5 bases outside the gene matches. CDR3 size: 13 residues. CDR3 nucleotides: TGCAGTGCTGGGGACAGGGGATGGTATGGCTACACCTTC. As protein: CSAGDRGWYGYTF.

The rearrangement joins TRBV28 to TRBJ2-1, with 7 bases fitting TRBD2. With V trimmed by 6 bases and J by 13 bases, 12 bases remained unmatched. Per germline, CDR1 MDHEN and CDR2 SYDVKM. This CDR3 comprises 13 residues. CDR3 amino acids: CASRRRAGVFQFF. The DNA of the CDR3 is TGTGCCAGCAGAAGGAGGGCGGGAGTTTTTCAGTTCTTC.